A single sample is the source of the 32 T cell receptor beta chains below, sequenced in a study of cytomegalovirus exposure and HLA in healthy donors. The PCR had 60 Vbeta and 13 Jbeta primers. Repertoires were generated with immunoSEQ multiplex PCR, while TCRdb's copy carries only in-frame clones and drops some. Of 85,000 to 95,000 clones in the sample, over 65% were seen once. The sample taken for sequencing was PBMCs. All receptors derive from a man in his thirties or forties in good health and CMV-seropositive.

The sample holds one count of this clone. The chain links TRBV25-1 to TRBJ1-2, with a possible D match to TRBD1 (6 bases). The germline CDR1 and CDR2 sequences are MGHDK and SYGVNS. There are 14 residues in the CDR3. Between the trimmed V and J ends, which lost 4 bases and 2 bases, there was a span of 11 bases. Written as DNA, the CDR3 is TGTGCCAGCAGTGCCTACGGGACAAACTATGGCTACACCTTC. Its protein is CASSAYGTNYGYTF.

The chain recombines TRBV12-5 with TRBJ1-5; D is ambiguous. V lost 4 bases, J lost 7 bases, and 11 bases lay in between. Germline V CDR1 and CDR2: LGHNT, FRNRAP. This CDR3 spans 13 amino acids. The CDR3 reads CASGSEPGQPQHF. The CDR3 region has the DNA TGTGCTAGTGGTTCCGAGCCGGGACAGCCCCAGCATTTT.

The chain has TRBV2 and TRBJ1-1, with a weak D call TRBD1 (5 bases). The CDR3 totals 17 residues. The ends were cut back, 11 bases at V and 2 bases at J, with 27 bases in the middle. Germline V lookup: CDR1 SNHLY, CDR2 FYNNEI. The CDR3 here is CARTFPPGLRENTEAFF. CDR3 DNA sequence: TGTGCCCGCACTTTTCCACCGGGACTCCGGGAAAACACTGAAGCTTTCTTT.

The chain has TRBV5-6 and TRBJ2-7; no clear D gene. CDR3 length: 13 residues. The germline V and J ends were trimmed by 1 base and 3 bases, with 8 bases remaining between them. Germline V gene sequence: CDR1 SGHDT, CDR2 YYEEEE. DNA for the CDR3: TGTGCCAGCAGCTTGAACGGTAACTACGAGCAGTACTTC. It is translated as CASSLNGNYEQYF.

The rearrangement uses TRBV28 and TRBJ1-2; perhaps TRBD1 as D (5 bases). Germline lookup yields CDR1 MDHEN and CDR2 SYDVKM. The CDR3 loop spans 14 amino acids. V was shortened by 5 bases and J by 5 bases, with 15 bases between the two germline ends. The CDR3 bases are TGTGCCAGCAGTACGGACGGGGGAAGGTATGGCTACACCTTC. This sequence encodes CASSTDGGRYGYTF.

The chain combines TRBV4-1 with TRBJ2-5; tentative D call: TRBD2 (5 bases). Germline loops: CDR1 MGHRA, CDR2 YSYEKL. Trimming left V 1 base short and J 2 bases short, with 14 bases between. This CDR3 spans 16 amino acids. As DNA, the CDR3 is TGCGCCAGCAGCCAAGTGAGGCGGGCCCAACAAGAGACCCAGTACTTC. Translation: CASSQVRRAQQETQYF.

The chain couples TRBV6-5 to TRBJ2-5; the match to TRBD1 covers 7 bases. The CDR3 spans 14 residues. Germline lookup yields CDR1 MNHEY and CDR2 SVGAGI. With V trimmed by 5 bases and J by 5 bases, 8 bases remained unmatched. CDR3 nucleotide sequence: TGTGCCAGCAGTGGAAACAGGGGAGTTGAGACCCAGTACTTC. Translation: CASSGNRGVETQYF.

This chain joins TRBV15 and TRBJ2-5; D gene ambiguous. Deletions cut 4 bases from V and 1 base from J, with 13 bases between. The CDR3 extends over 15 amino acids. In germline, CDR1 is LNHNV, CDR2 YYDKDF (reference sequence). The CDR3 sequence is CATSTEEDSQETQYF. CDR3 sequence (DNA): TGTGCCACCAGCACCGAAGAGGATTCCCAAGAGACCCAGTACTTC. The complete variable domain, with remaining parts taken from reference TRBV15 and TRBJ2-5, reads DAMVIQNPRYQVTQFGKPVTLSCSQTLNHNVMYWYQQKSSQAPKLLFHYYDKDFNNEADTPDNFQSRRPNTSFCFLDIRSPGLGDTAMYLCATSTEEDSQETQYFGPGTRLLVL.

This clone was observed a handful of times. V usage is TRBV15 and J usage is TRBJ2-3; no firm D call. Germline assignment: CDR1 LNHNV and CDR2 YYDKDF (reference sequence). V was pared by 0 bases and J by 4 bases, with 8 bases between. This CDR3 has 14 amino acids. This CDR3 is CATSRDVFPDTQYF. The CDR3 coding sequence is TGTGCCACCAGCAGAGACGTGTTCCCAGATACGCAGTATTTT. The full variable domain, rest sourced from reference TRBV15 and TRBJ2-3, is DAMVIQNPRYQVTQFGKPVTLSCSQTLNHNVMYWYQQKSSQAPKLLFHYYDKDFNNEADTPDNFQSRRPNTSFCFLDIRSPGLGDTAMYLCATSRDVFPDTQYFGPGTRLTVL.

This clone was counted between two and nine times. This rearrangement joins TRBV28 to TRBJ2-7; 10 bases match TRBD1. V was pared by 5 bases and J by 2 bases, with 3 bases of the junction left unmatched. Germline V gene lookup returns CDR1 MDHEN and CDR2 SYDVKM. CDR3 length: 14 amino acids. The CDR3 bases are TGTGCCAGCAGTCCCGGGACAGGGGCCTACGAGCAGTACTTC. This sequence encodes CASSPGTGAYEQYF.

This clone is a singleton in its sample. The gene calls are TRBV6-1 and TRBJ1-1, with no clear D. This CDR3 is built from 14 residues. V was cut by 7 bases and J by 2 bases, with 14 bases left in between. Per germline, CDR1 MNHNS and CDR2 SASEGT. The chain's CDR3 is CASISGSLNTEAFF. The CDR3 DNA is TGTGCCAGCATTTCCGGGTCTTTAAACACTGAAGCTTTCTTT.

This chain connects TRBV7-2 to TRBJ2-7; 7 bases are shared with TRBD1. This CDR3 has 15 amino acids. Germline V gene data show CDR1 as SGHTA and CDR2 as FQGNSA. The V and J ends lost 1 base and 3 bases, in that order; junction bases with no gene match: 6. The CDR3 sequence is CASSLEGAGGYEQYF. In nucleotides, the CDR3 is TGTGCCAGCAGCTTAGAGGGGGCAGGGGGCTACGAGCAGTACTTC.

The J gene is TRBJ1-3, the V gene TRBV2; TRBD1 agrees at 9 bases. CDR3 size: 16 residues. Trimming removed 5 bases from V and 3 bases from J; junction bases left unmatched: 8. CDR1 is SNHLY and CDR2 is FYNNEI in the germline V gene. The CDR3 nucleotides read TGTGCCAGCAGTCGCGAAACAGGGGGCAGTGGAAACACCATATATTTT. It translates to CASSRETGGSGNTIYF.

This chain links TRBV5-1 with TRBJ2-3; 7 positions match TRBD2. Germline V gene lookup returns CDR1 SGHRS and CDR2 YFSETQ. The CDR3 is made up of 16 amino acids. The V segment lost 4 bases and the J segment 3 bases; nucleotides outside the gene matches: 11. The CDR3 bases are TGCGCCAGCAGCCGCCTTTCCAGCGGGGAAACAGATACGCAGTATTTT. Translation: CASSRLSSGETDTQYF.

This chain connects TRBV6-1 to TRBJ1-2, with D unresolved. V gave up 2 bases and J gave up 2 bases, with 3 bases separating them. The V gene's germline CDR1 is MNHNS and CDR2 SASEGT. This CDR3 has 12 amino acids. The CDR3 DNA reads as TGTGCCAGCAGTGAATTAAACTATGGCTACACCTTC. The encoded protein is CASSELNYGYTF.

The chain has TRBV5-4 and TRBJ2-2; D possibly corresponds to TRBD1 (5 bases). The CDR3 spans 15 residues. Germline loops: CDR1 SGHNT, CDR2 YYREEE (reference sequence). The V gene lost 0 bases and the J gene lost 8 bases, with 14 bases spanning the gap. For the CDR3, the DNA is TGTGCCAGCAGCTTGGCTCAGGGTCTTTGGGGGGAGCTGTTTTTT. Its protein is CASSLAQGLWGELFF.

Only a few counts were recorded for this clone. The rearrangement links TRBV7-2 to TRBJ2-3; D perhaps matches TRBD2 (5 bases). This CDR3 has 16 amino acids. Per germline, CDR1 SGHTA and CDR2 FQGNSA. The V and J ends lost 3 bases and 6 bases respectively, with 19 bases between them. The CDR3 DNA follows: TGTGCCAGCAGCTTGGGCGGACTGCTACTTAGGGATACGCAGTATTTT. As protein: CASSLGGLLLRDTQYF. Supplemented by reference TRBV7-2 and TRBJ2-3, the full variable domain reads GAGVSQSPSNKVTEKGKDVELRCDPISGHTALYWYRQSLGQGLEFLIYFQGNSAPDKSGLPSDRFSAERTGGSVSTLTIQRTQQEDSAVYLCASSLGGLLLRDTQYFGPGTRLTVL.

This chain uses TRBV28 with TRBJ1-2, with TRBD1 matching over 7 bases. Germline V gene sequence: CDR1 MDHEN, CDR2 SYDVKM. V gave up 5 bases and J gave up 3 bases; unmatched junction bases: 9. The CDR3 has 15 residues. CDR3 nucleotides: TGTGCCAGCAGTAGCTCCGGGACAGCCTACTATGGCTACACCTTC. Translation: CASSSSGTAYYGYTF.

The chain recombines TRBV19 with TRBJ1-5, with D possibly TRBD1 on 5 matching bases. The CDR3 consists of 15 residues. Between the trimmed V and J ends, which lost 7 bases and 0 bases, there was a span of 13 bases. In germline, CDR1 is LNHDA, CDR2 SQIVND (reference sequence). Written as DNA, the CDR3 is TGTGCCAGTACCCCGGGAGGGACTAGCAATCAGCCCCAGCATTTT. As protein: CASTPGGTSNQPQHF.

This clone occurred a few times. The rearrangement joins TRBV5-5 to TRBJ1-1; the D gene is possibly TRBD1 (6 bases). Germline CDR1 and CDR2: SGHKS and YYEKEE (reference sequence). The CDR3 runs to 16 residues. Trimming pared 4 bases from V and 0 bases from J, leaving 16 bases between. The CDR3 reads CASSPPDGTLNTEAFF. The CDR3 DNA reads as TGTGCCAGCAGCCCACCTGACGGGACACTGAACACTGAAGCTTTCTTT.

This rearrangement joins TRBV6-5 to TRBJ1-2; perhaps TRBD1 as D (5 bases). Trimming left V 5 bases short and J 7 bases short, with 14 bases between. CDR3 length equals 13 residues. Germline CDR1 and CDR2: MNHEY and SVGAGI. The CDR3 DNA is TGTGCCAGCAGTCAACCCGGCACAGGTGGCTACACCTTC. Its protein is CASSQPGTGGYTF.

The rearrangement joins TRBV5-4 to TRBJ2-3; the match to TRBD2 covers 7 bases. Trimming removed 3 bases from V and 0 bases from J; junction bases left unmatched: 4. CDR1 and CDR2 (germline): SGHNT, YYREEE (reference sequence). The CDR3 loop spans 15 amino acids. This chain's CDR3 is CASSSAGVSTDTQYF. In nucleotides, the CDR3 is TGTGCCAGCAGCTCCGCGGGAGTTAGCACAGATACGCAGTATTTT.

In this sample, this clone turned up many times. V is TRBV19 and J is TRBJ2-7, with 9 bases that match TRBD1. In germline, CDR1 is LNHDA, CDR2 SQIVND (reference sequence). J was trimmed by 6 bases and V by 5 bases; bases with no gene match: 8. The CDR3 is 14 residues long. CDR3 loop: CASSDRTGVFEQYF. The CDR3 region has the DNA TGTGCCAGTAGTGACAGGACAGGGGTTTTCGAGCAGTACTTC.

The genes are TRBV4-2 and TRBJ2-2; 10 bases are shared with TRBD2. The germline V gene encodes CDR1 LGHNA and CDR2 YNFKEQ. With 0 bases clipped from V and 6 bases from J, the junction kept 7 bases outside the gene matches. The CDR3 spans 17 residues. The CDR3 spells CASSQEVGAGGPGELFF. The CDR3 nucleotides read TGTGCCAGCAGCCAAGAAGTCGGAGCGGGAGGGCCCGGGGAGCTGTTTTTT.

The chain employs TRBV2 and TRBJ1-2; D ambiguous. Per germline, CDR1 SNHLY and CDR2 FYNNEI. The CDR3 is made up of 13 amino acids. Trimming cost V 2 bases and J 1 base, with 5 bases left between them. CDR3 sequence reads: CASSEPLNYGYTF. CDR3 sequence (DNA): TGTGCCAGCAGTGAACCCCTTAACTATGGCTACACCTTC.

This clone was seen a few times. The V and J genes are TRBV6-5 and TRBJ1-2; D gene ambiguous. Germline assignment: CDR1 MNHEY and CDR2 SVGAGI. The CDR3 runs 15 residues. The V end lost 7 bases, the J end lost 2 bases, and 17 bases lay between the germline ends. DNA for the CDR3: TGTGCCAGCAAGGCAGATAACCCGGGGAACTATGGCTACACCTTC. Its protein is CASKADNPGNYGYTF.

The rearrangement joins TRBV5-1 to TRBJ2-1, with TRBD1 matching 9 bases. CDR1 and CDR2 from the germline V gene are SGHRS and YFSETQ. This CDR3 has 16 amino acids. V shed 0 bases, J shed 9 bases, and the junction held 10 bases outside the gene matches. CDR3 protein: CASSLAGGTGYPEQFF. CDR3 in DNA: TGCGCCAGCAGCTTGGCCGGTGGGACAGGGTATCCTGAGCAGTTCTTC.

This clone occurred a few times. The chain couples TRBV19 to TRBJ2-4; tentatively, D is TRBD2 (5 bases). This CDR3 is built from 14 residues. CDR1 and CDR2 (germline): LNHDA, SQIVND (reference sequence). V gave up 7 bases and J gave up 0 bases, with 10 bases separating them. CDR3 residues: CASTPGLAKNIQYF. DNA for the CDR3: TGTGCCAGTACCCCAGGACTAGCCAAAAACATTCAGTACTTC.

The chain recombines TRBV19 with TRBJ2-2; 7 bases match TRBD1. Germline V gene lookup returns CDR1 LNHDA and CDR2 SQIVND (reference sequence). The CDR3 totals 14 residues. Unmatched junction bases numbered 7, after V lost 11 bases and J lost 1 base. DNA for the CDR3: TGTGCCGCCAGTTGGACAGGGAACACCGGGGAGCTGTTTTTT. Protein sequence: CAASWTGNTGELFF.

This clone has just one count. V usage is TRBV6-6 and J usage is TRBJ2-7, with D maybe TRBD1 (5 bases). The CDR3 has 12 amino acids. Germline-derived CDR1 and CDR2 are MNHNY and SVGAGI (reference sequence). The V gene lost 5 bases and the J gene lost 3 bases, with 8 bases spanning the gap. CDR3 sequence reads: CASSRRGYEQYF. In DNA form, the CDR3 reads TGTGCCAGCAGTCGAAGGGGCTACGAGCAGTACTTC.

CDR3 coding DNA: TGTGCCAGCAGGCCTACCGCTTCCGGGAGGGGGAACACTGAAGCTTTCTTT. It specifies CASRPTASGRGNTEAFF. The chain employs TRBV2 and TRBJ1-1; a possible D gene is TRBD1 (5 bases). This CDR3 comprises 17 residues. From germline, CDR1 is SNHLY and CDR2 FYNNEI. V was pared by 6 bases and J by 1 base, with 21 bases between.

This clone was observed a few times. The rearrangement joins TRBV16 to TRBJ1-4; TRBD1 aligns across 8 bases. The J segment lost 6 bases and the V segment lost 8 bases, leaving 11 bases of the junction unmatched. The CDR3 is 15 amino acids. Germline V lookup: CDR1 KGHSY, CDR2 FQNENV. CDR3 sequence: CASGQGGILDEKLFF. The CDR3, as DNA: TGTGCCAGCGGACAGGGAGGAATTTTGGATGAAAAACTGTTTTTT.